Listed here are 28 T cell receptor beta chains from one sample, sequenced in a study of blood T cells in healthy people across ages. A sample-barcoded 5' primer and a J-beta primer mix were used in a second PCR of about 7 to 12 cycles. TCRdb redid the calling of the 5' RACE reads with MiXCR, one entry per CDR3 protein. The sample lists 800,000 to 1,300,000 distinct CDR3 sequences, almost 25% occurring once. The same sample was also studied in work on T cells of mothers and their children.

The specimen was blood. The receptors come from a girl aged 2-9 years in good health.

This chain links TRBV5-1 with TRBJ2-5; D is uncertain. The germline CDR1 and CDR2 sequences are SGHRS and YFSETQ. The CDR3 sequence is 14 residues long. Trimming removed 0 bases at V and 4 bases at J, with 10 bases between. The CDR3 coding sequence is TGCGCCAGCAGCTTGGAAGGGAATGGAGAGACCCAGTACTTC. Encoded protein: CASSLEGNGETQYF.

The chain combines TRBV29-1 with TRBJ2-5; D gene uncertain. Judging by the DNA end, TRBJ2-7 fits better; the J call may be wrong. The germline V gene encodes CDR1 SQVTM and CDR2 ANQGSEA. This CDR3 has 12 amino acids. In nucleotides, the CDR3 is TGCAGCGTTACCGACCTAAACTACGAGCAGTACTTC. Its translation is CSVTDLNYEQYF.

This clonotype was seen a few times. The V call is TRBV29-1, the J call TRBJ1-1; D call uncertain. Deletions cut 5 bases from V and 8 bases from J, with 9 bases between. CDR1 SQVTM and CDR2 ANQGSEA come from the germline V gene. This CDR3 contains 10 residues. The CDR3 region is CSVQEVEAFF. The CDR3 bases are TGCAGCGTTCAGGAGGTCGAAGCTTTCTTT.

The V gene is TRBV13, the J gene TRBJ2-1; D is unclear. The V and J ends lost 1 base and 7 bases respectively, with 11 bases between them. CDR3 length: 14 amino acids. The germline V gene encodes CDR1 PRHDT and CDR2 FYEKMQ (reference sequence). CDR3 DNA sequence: TGTGCCAGCAGCTTAGAATCACCTGGGAATGAGCAGTTCTTC. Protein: CASSLESPGNEQFF.

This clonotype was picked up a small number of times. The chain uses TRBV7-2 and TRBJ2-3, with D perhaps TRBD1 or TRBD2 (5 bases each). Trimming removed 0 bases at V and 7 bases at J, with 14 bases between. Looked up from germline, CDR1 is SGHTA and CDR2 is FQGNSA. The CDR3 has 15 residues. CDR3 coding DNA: TGTGCCAGCAGCTTAGCCGGGACCGATACCTATACGCAGTATTTT. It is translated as CASSLAGTDTYTQYF.

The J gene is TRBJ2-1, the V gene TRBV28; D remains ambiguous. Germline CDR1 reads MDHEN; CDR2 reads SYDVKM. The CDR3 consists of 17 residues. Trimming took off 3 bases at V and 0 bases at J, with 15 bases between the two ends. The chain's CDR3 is CASSLNLWRSSYNEQFF. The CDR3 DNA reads TGTGCCAGCAGTTTGAATTTGTGGCGGAGCTCCTACAATGAGCAGTTCTTC.

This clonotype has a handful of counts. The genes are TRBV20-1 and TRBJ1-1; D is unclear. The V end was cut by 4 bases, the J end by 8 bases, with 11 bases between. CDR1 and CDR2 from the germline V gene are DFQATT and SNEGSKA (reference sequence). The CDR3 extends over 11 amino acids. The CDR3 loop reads CSAKVVTEAFF. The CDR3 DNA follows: TGCAGTGCTAAGGTCGTGACCGAAGCTTTCTTT.

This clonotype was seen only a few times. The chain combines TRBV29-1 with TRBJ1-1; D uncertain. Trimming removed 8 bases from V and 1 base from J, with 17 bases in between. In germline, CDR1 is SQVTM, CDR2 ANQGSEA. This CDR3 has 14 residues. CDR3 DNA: TGCAGCCCCCTACTCATGAGCCCGAACACTGAAGCTTTCTTT. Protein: CSPLLMSPNTEAFF.

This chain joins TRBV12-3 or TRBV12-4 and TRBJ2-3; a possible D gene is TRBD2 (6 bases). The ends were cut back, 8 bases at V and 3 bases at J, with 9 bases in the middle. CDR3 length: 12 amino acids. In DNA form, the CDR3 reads TGTGCCAGCGCGACTAGTACAGATACGCAGTATTTT. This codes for CASATSTDTQYF.

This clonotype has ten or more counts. CDR3 amino acids: CASSQDRTYYGYTF. The CDR3 DNA follows: TGTGCCAGCAGCCAGGACAGGACATACTATGGCTACACCTTC. The chain carries TRBV14 and TRBJ1-2; TRBD1 aligns across 7 bases. V was pared by 3 bases and J by 3 bases, with 4 bases of the junction left unmatched. The CDR3 runs to 14 residues. Per the germline V gene, CDR1 is SGHDN and CDR2 is FVKESK.

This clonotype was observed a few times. The CDR3 reads CASSLAGVVTDTQYF. In DNA form, the CDR3 reads TGCGCCAGCAGCTTGGCGGGAGTGGTGACAGATACGCAGTATTTT. V is TRBV5-1 and J is TRBJ2-3, with D possibly matching TRBD2 (6 bases). Germline CDR1 and CDR2: SGHRS and YFSETQ. Trimming cost V 0 bases and J 3 bases, with 11 bases left between them. This CDR3 region has 15 residues.

CDR3 nucleotides: TGTGCCAGCAGCAATATTCTCGCGGGGCTAGGAATTAATGAGCAGTTCTTC. Translating it yields CASSNILAGLGINEQFF. The V gene is TRBV21-1, the J gene TRBJ2-1; the D call TRBD2 from the table was never checked on the DNA. TRBV21-1 constitutes a pseudogene. The CDR3 has 17 residues.

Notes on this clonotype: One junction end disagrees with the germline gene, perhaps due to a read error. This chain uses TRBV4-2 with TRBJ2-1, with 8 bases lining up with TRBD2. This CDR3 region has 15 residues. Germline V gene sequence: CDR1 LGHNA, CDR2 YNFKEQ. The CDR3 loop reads CASSLYTSGYNEQSF. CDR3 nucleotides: TGTGCCAGCAGCTTGTATACTAGCGGTTACAATGAGCAGTCCTTC.

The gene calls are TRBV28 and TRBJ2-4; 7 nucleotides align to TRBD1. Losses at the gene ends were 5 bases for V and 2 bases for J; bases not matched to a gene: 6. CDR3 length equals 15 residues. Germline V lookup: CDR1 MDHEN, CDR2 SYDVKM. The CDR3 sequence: CASSTRGSSKNIQYF. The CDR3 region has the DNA TGTGCCAGCAGTACCAGGGGGTCGTCCAAAAACATTCAGTACTTC.

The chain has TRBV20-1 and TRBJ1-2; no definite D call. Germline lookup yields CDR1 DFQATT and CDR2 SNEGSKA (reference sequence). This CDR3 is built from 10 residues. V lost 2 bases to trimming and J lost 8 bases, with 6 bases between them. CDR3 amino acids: CSARFEGYTF. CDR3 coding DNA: TGCAGTGCTAGATTCGAGGGCTACACCTTC.

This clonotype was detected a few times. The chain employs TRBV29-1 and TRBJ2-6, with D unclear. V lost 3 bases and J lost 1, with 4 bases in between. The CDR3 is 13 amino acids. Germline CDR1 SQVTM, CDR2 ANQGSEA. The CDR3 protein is CSVDISGANVLTF. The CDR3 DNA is TGCAGCGTTGACATATCTGGGGCCAACGTCCTGACTTTC.

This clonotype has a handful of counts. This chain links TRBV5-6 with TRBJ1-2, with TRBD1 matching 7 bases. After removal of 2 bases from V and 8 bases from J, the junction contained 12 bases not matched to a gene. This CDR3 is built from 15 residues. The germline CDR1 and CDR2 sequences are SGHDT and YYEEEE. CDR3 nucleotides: TGTGCCAGCAGCTTAATCCCGCAGGGGGAACACGGCTACACCTTC. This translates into CASSLIPQGEHGYTF.

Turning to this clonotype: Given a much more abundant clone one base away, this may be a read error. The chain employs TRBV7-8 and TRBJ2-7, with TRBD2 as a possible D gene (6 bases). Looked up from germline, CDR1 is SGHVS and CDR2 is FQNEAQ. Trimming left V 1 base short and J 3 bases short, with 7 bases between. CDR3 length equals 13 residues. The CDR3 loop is CASSLERVYEQYF. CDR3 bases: TGTGCCAGCAGCTTAGAGCGGGTCTACGAGCAGTACTTC.

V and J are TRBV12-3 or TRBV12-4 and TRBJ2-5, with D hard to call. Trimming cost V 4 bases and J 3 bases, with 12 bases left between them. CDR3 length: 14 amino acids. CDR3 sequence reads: CASSSVEIEETQYF. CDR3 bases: TGTGCCAGCAGTTCCGTAGAAATCGAAGAGACCCAGTACTTC.

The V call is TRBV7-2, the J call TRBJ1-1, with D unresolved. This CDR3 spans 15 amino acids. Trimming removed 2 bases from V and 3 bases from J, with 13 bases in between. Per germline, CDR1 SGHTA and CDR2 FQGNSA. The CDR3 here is CASSLRPRPDTEAFF. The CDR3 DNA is TGTGCCAGCAGCTTACGCCCCCGTCCGGACACTGAAGCTTTCTTT.

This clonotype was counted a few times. DNA for the CDR3: TGTGCCACCAGTGACCAGAAACAGACAGGAGGCCTCTATGGCTACACCTTC. Translating gives CATSDQKQTGGLYGYTF. The rearrangement uses TRBV24-1 and TRBJ1-2; D is perhaps TRBD1 (6 bases). Trimming cost V 4 bases and J 4 bases, with 21 bases left between them. Germline V gene data show CDR1 as KGHDR and CDR2 as SFDVKD. The CDR3 is 17 amino acids.

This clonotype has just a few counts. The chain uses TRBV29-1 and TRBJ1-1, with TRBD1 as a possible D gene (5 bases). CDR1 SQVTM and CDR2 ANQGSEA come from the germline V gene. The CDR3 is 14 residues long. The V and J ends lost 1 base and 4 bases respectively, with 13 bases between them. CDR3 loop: CSVEATGFITEAFF. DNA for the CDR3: TGCAGCGTTGAAGCTACAGGCTTTATCACTGAAGCTTTCTTT.

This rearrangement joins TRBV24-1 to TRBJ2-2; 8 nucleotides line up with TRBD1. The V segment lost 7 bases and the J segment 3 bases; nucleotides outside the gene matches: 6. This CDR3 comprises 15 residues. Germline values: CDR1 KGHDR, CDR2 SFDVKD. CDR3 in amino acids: CATRETGVYTGELFF. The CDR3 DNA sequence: TGTGCCACCAGGGAGACAGGGGTATACACCGGGGAGCTGTTTTTT.

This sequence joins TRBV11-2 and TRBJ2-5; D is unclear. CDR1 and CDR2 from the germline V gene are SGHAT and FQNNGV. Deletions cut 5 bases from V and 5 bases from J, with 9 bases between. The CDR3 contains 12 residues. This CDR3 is CASSPPFETQYF. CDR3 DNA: TGTGCCAGCAGCCCGCCTTTTGAGACCCAGTACTTC.

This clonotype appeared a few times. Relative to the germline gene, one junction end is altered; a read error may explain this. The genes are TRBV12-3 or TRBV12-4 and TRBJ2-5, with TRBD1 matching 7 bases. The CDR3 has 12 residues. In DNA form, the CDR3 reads TGTGCCAGCAGCCCTGAGGTAGGGGGCCGGCACTTC. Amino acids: CASSPEVGGRHF.

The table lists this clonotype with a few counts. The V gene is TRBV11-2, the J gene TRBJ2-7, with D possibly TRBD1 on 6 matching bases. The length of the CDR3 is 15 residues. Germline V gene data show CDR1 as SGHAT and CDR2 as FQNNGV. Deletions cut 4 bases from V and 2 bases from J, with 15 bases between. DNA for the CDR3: TGTGCCAGCAGCTCTATACAGGGTTTCCCCTACGAGCAGTACTTC. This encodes CASSSIQGFPYEQYF.

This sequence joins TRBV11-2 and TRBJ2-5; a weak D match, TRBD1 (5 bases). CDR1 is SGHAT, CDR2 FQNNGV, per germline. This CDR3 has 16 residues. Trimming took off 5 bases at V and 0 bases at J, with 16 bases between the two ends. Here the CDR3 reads CASSQGLTTDQETQYF. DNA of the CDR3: TGTGCCAGCAGCCAAGGATTGACGACAGACCAAGAGACCCAGTACTTC. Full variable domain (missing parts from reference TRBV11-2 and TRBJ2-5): EAGVAQSPRYKIIEKRQSVAFWCNPISGHATLYWYQQILGQGPKLLIQFQNNGVVDDSQLPKDRFSAERLKGVDSTLKIQPAKLEDSAVYLCASSQGLTTDQETQYFGPGTRLLVL.

The CDR3 protein is CASSLGRAGRNTGELFF. The CDR3 DNA follows: TGTGCCAGCAGCTTAGGTCGGGCAGGGAGGAACACCGGGGAGCTGTTTTTT. The chain uses TRBV7-2 and TRBJ2-2; D tentatively fits TRBD1 or TRBD2 (5 bases each). Germline V gene data show CDR1 as SGHTA and CDR2 as FQGNSA. Trimming stripped 1 base from V and 1 base from J, with 13 bases between. The CDR3 loop spans 17 amino acids.